Below, 22 T cell receptor beta chains from the same sample are listed, as sequenced in a study of identifying expanded T cells in peripheral blood. Data came from immunoSEQ multiplex PCR; TCRdb stores just in-frame clones and leaves some out. The sample has some 93,000 clones, 88% seen once. Sequences were obtained from blood. These receptors were collected from a person between 18 and 69 years old in good health.

Only one count was recorded for this clone. The CDR3 DNA sequence: TGTGCCAGCAGCTTCGTAGGCTCCTACGAGCAGTACTTC. Its protein product is CASSFVGSYEQYF. The chain couples TRBV7-9 to TRBJ2-7; D is unresolved. The CDR3 runs to 13 residues. The V gene lost 3 bases and the J gene lost 0 bases, with 6 bases spanning the gap. The germline gives CDR1 SEHNR, CDR2 FQNEAQ (reference sequence).

The chain couples TRBV4-2 to TRBJ2-1, with no clear D. The length of the CDR3 is 16 residues. The germline CDR1 and CDR2 sequences are LGHNA and YNFKEQ. The ends were cut back, 2 bases at V and 1 base at J, with 12 bases in the middle. The CDR3 loop is CASSQNAARSYNEQFF. CDR3 bases: TGTGCCAGCAGCCAAAACGCTGCTAGGTCCTACAATGAGCAGTTCTTC.

The V gene is TRBV29-1, the J gene TRBJ2-7; D ambiguous. The germline V gene encodes CDR1 SQVTM and CDR2 ANQGSEA. This CDR3 comprises 13 residues. The V and J ends lost 2 bases and 8 bases respectively, with 16 bases between them. The CDR3 reads CSVEMFPGPKQYF. Here the CDR3 DNA reads TGCAGCGTTGAAATGTTTCCAGGCCCGAAGCAGTACTTC.

The chain recombines TRBV30 with TRBJ1-5, with D uncertain. This CDR3 is 13 amino acids long. Germline V CDR1 and CDR2: GTSNPN, SVGIG (reference sequence). Trimming stripped 0 bases from V and 4 bases from J, with 7 bases between. CDR3 sequence reads: CAWSVKGNQPQHF. In nucleotides, the CDR3 is TGTGCCTGGAGTGTAAAGGGAAATCAGCCCCAGCATTTT.

This rearrangement joins TRBV10-3 to TRBJ2-4; D may be TRBD1 or TRBD2 (6 bases each). Trimming took 6 bases from V and 12 from J, leaving 21 bases between them. The CDR3 length is 14 residues. Germline CDR1 ENHRY, CDR2 SYGVKD. CDR3 in DNA: TGTGCCATCAGCTCGGGGACACCCGAACTAGCTCAGTACTTC. This codes for CAISSGTPELAQYF.

The chain links TRBV5-4 to TRBJ1-2; a weak D match, TRBD1 (5 bases). Germline-derived CDR1 and CDR2 are SGHNT and YYREEE (reference sequence). The CDR3 totals 14 residues. Trimming left V 3 bases short and J 1 base short, with 10 bases between. The CDR3 DNA is TGTGCCAGCAGCTGGGGCCATTTTAACTATGGCTACACCTTC. It yields the protein CASSWGHFNYGYTF.

The chain couples TRBV30 to TRBJ2-1, with D unresolved. CDR3 length equals 12 residues. V gave up 4 bases and J gave up 8 bases, with 12 bases separating them. Germline V gives CDR1 GTSNPN, CDR2 SVGIG (reference sequence). The CDR3, as DNA: TGTGCCTGGAACCCGGGCGGACATGAGCAGTTCTTC. Translated: CAWNPGGHEQFF.

The chain employs TRBV5-1 and TRBJ1-4; D is undetermined. The germline V gene encodes CDR1 SGHRS and CDR2 YFSETQ. The CDR3 is 14 residues long. The V end lost 5 bases, the J end lost 0 bases, and 8 bases lay between the germline ends. The CDR3 loop is CASRLQPTNEKLFF. The CDR3 DNA is TGCGCCAGCAGGCTACAGCCAACTAATGAAAAACTGTTTTTT. The full variable domain, completed using reference TRBV5-1 and TRBJ1-4, is KAGVTQTPRYLIKTRGQQVTLSCSPISGHRSVSWYQQTPGQGLQFLFEYFSETQRNKGNFPGRFSGRQFSNSRSEMNVSTLELGDSALYLCASRLQPTNEKLFFGSGTQLSVL.

The CDR3 loop is CSARGCQPQHF. In DNA form, the CDR3 reads TGCAGTGCAAGGGGTTGTCAGCCCCAGCATTTT. The genes are TRBV20-1 and TRBJ1-5; D may be TRBD1 (5 bases). The length of the CDR3 is 11 residues. In germline, CDR1 is DFQATT, CDR2 SNEGSKA (reference sequence). V was shortened by 6 bases and J by 6 bases, with 9 bases between the two germline ends.

V and J are TRBV6-5 and TRBJ1-5; 12 bases fit TRBD1. The CDR3 totals 15 residues. V shed 6 bases and J 2 bases; nucleotides not matched to a gene: 2. Germline CDR1 reads MNHEY; CDR2 reads SVGAGI. CDR3 nucleotide sequence: TGTGCCAGCAGGGGGACAGGGGGCGGCAATCAGCCCCAGCATTTT. This sequence encodes CASRGTGGGNQPQHF.

V is TRBV5-4 and J is TRBJ2-5; 9 positions agree with TRBD2. V gave up 0 bases and J gave up 1 base; unmatched junction bases: 1. The CDR3 has 15 residues. CDR1 and CDR2 (germline): SGHNT, YYREEE (reference sequence). CDR3 in amino acids: CASSLGGGAQETQYF. The CDR3 DNA reads as TGTGCCAGCAGCTTGGGCGGGGGGGCCCAAGAGACCCAGTACTTC.

This clone was picked up a small number of times. The J gene is TRBJ1-6, the V gene TRBV2, with D possibly TRBD1 on 5 matching bases. Trimming took 6 bases from V and 5 from J, leaving 14 bases between them. Looked up from germline, CDR1 is SNHLY and CDR2 is FYNNEI. There are 15 residues in the CDR3. DNA of the CDR3: TGTGCCAGCAGCAAGGGGAGGGGCGATAATTCACCCCTCCACTTT. Its protein product is CASSKGRGDNSPLHF.

The gene calls are TRBV5-4 and TRBJ2-7; the match to TRBD2 covers 7 bases. Germline-derived CDR1 and CDR2 are SGHNT and YYREEE (reference sequence). The CDR3 has 15 amino acids. The junction had 10 bases not matched to a gene; V was cut back by 4 bases and J by 3 bases. The CDR3: CASSGGLSEFYEQYF. Here the CDR3 DNA reads TGTGCCAGCAGCGGGGGACTATCGGAGTTCTACGAGCAGTACTTC.

The V gene is TRBV2, the J gene TRBJ1-2, with 7 bases identical to TRBD1. Germline V gene sequence: CDR1 SNHLY, CDR2 FYNNEI. The CDR3 sequence is 15 residues long. J was trimmed by 1 base and V by 7 bases; bases with no gene match: 9. The CDR3 loop reads CASMRQGWGNYGYTF. DNA for the CDR3: TGTGCCAGCATGAGACAGGGCTGGGGTAACTATGGCTACACCTTC.

This chain uses TRBV6-1 with TRBJ2-2, with 10 positions matching TRBD1. The CDR3 spans 16 residues. V shed 2 bases, J shed 5 bases, and the junction held 5 bases outside the gene matches. The germline V gene has CDR1 MNHNS and CDR2 SASEGT. CDR3 in amino acids: CASSERTGGSTGELFF. Written as DNA, the CDR3 is TGTGCCAGCAGTGAACGGACAGGGGGTAGTACCGGGGAGCTGTTTTTT.

CDR3 region: CASSQDSGPYNEQFF. The CDR3 nucleotides are TGCGCCAGCAGCCAAGACAGCGGGCCCTACAATGAGCAGTTCTTC. The V gene is TRBV4-3, the J gene TRBJ2-1; tentative D call: TRBD2 (6 bases). V dropped 0 bases and J dropped 2 bases, with 8 bases sitting between them. Per germline, CDR1 LGHNA and CDR2 YSLEER. The CDR3 spans 15 residues.

The rearrangement uses TRBV5-4 and TRBJ2-7, with D tentatively TRBD2 (7 bases). In germline, CDR1 is SGHNT, CDR2 YYREEE (reference sequence). This CDR3 is built from 14 residues. V lost 4 bases and J lost 2, with 13 bases in between. CDR3 sequence reads: CASSGKGGAYEQYF. As DNA, the CDR3 is TGTGCCAGCAGCGGAAAGGGGGGGGCCTACGAGCAGTACTTC. The full variable domain, completed using reference TRBV5-4 and TRBJ2-7, is ETGVTQSPTHLIKTRGQQVTLRCSSQSGHNTVSWYQQALGQGPQFIFQYYREEENGRGNFPPRFSGLQFPNYSSELNVNALELDDSALYLCASSGKGGAYEQYFGPGTRLTVT.

The chain couples TRBV19 to TRBJ1-2, with a weak D call TRBD1 (6 bases). V was trimmed by 5 bases and J by 1 base, leaving 11 bases between them. Per germline, CDR1 LNHDA and CDR2 SQIVND (reference sequence). The CDR3 covers 14 residues. CDR3 nucleotide sequence: TGTGCCAGTAGTCCCGAGGGGGGTAACTATGGCTACACCTTC. Protein product: CASSPEGGNYGYTF. The full variable domain, rest sourced from reference TRBV19 and TRBJ1-2, is DGGITQSPKYLFRKEGQNVTLSCEQNLNHDAMYWYRQDPGQGLRLIYYSQIVNDFQKGDIAEGYSVSREKKESFPLTVTSAQKNPTAFYLCASSPEGGNYGYTFGSGTRLTVV.

In DNA, the CDR3 is TGCGCCAGCAGCCTACAGTCAAGCTCCTACAATGAGCAGTTCTTC. Amino acid sequence: CASSLQSSSYNEQFF. This chain links TRBV5-1 with TRBJ2-1; D gene uncertain. Trimming left V 4 bases short and J 0 bases short, with 11 bases between. This CDR3 contains 15 residues. The V gene's germline CDR1 is SGHRS and CDR2 YFSETQ.

This clone was detected a few times. The chain links TRBV2 to TRBJ1-1; D is uncertain. Looked up from germline, CDR1 is SNHLY and CDR2 is FYNNEI. This CDR3 comprises 11 residues. Trimming took off 6 bases at V and 0 bases at J, with 2 bases between the two ends. CDR3 protein: CASSMNTEAFF. CDR3 in DNA: TGTGCCAGCAGCATGAACACTGAAGCTTTCTTT.

The rearrangement joins TRBV6-6 to TRBJ1-1; 8 bases align to TRBD1. The CDR3 consists of 12 residues. Germline V gives CDR1 MNHNY, CDR2 SVGAGI (reference sequence). J was trimmed by 5 bases and V by 5 bases; bases with no gene match: 1. CDR3 region: CASSHRGTEAFF. DNA of the CDR3: TGTGCCAGCAGTCACAGGGGGACTGAAGCTTTCTTT.

The chain uses TRBV19 and TRBJ2-6; D tentatively reads TRBD1 or TRBD2 (5 bases each). The CDR3 contains 15 residues. Germline CDR1 reads LNHDA; CDR2 reads SQIVND (reference sequence). Deletions cut 3 bases from V and 2 bases from J, with 8 bases between. DNA for the CDR3: TGTGCCAGTAGTATGGGACCCCCTGGGGCCAACGTCCTGACTTTC. Its protein is CASSMGPPGANVLTF.